The source of this T cell receptor beta chain is a study of Ad26.COV2.S vaccination and SARS-CoV-2 variants. As for the study in general: Within the COV1001 Ad26.COV2.S trial arm, the donor was enrolled. General study results and limits: Spike-specific TCR breadth ran higher among vaccine recipients than placebo recipients. Once vaccination had occurred, spike-specific CD8+ and CD4+ T cell responses reportedly showed substantial breadth. Possibly, TCR breadth and depth analyses underestimated total T cell responses.

Generated by immunoSEQ multiplex PCR, the TCRdb table keeps only in-frame clones and is missing some. The sample includes more than 400,000 clones, about 90% seen only once; the top ten take approximately 4.3%. Germline loops: CDR1 SEHNR, CDR2 FQNEAQ (reference sequence). CDR3 length equals 13 residues. Treatment of the sample: around 19 received Ad26.COV2.S at low or high dose, single or two shots; about five received placebo; per-sample allocation not given. The investigators took samples on day 63 after the first vaccine or placebo injection. This clone was observed a single time. Its antigen is currently unknown. Germline is not matched at one junction end, which may reflect a read error.

This specimen consisted of peripheral blood, obtained in a trial of Ad26.COV2.S vaccine versus placebo. The source is a person between 18 and 59 years old who received the Ad26.COV2.S COVID-19 vaccine or a placebo. V usage is TRBV7-9 and J usage is TRBJ1-3; D is uncertain. The CDR3 reads CASSLATGNTIYF. As DNA, the CDR3 is TGTGCCAGCAGCCTAGCGACTGGAAACACCATATATTTT.